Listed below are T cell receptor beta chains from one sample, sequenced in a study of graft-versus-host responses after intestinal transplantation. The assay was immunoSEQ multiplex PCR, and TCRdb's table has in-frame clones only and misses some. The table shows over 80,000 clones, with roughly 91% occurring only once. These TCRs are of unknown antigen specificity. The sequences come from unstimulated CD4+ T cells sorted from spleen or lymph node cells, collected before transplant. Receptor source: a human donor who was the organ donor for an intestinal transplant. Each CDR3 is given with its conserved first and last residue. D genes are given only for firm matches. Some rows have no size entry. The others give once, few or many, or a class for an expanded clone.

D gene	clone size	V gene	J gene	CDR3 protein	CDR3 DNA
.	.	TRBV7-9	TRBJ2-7	CASSPRGFGEQYF	TGTGCCAGCAGCCCGCGGGGATTCGGCGAGCAGTACTTC
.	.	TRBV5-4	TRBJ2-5	CASSPVGAQETQYF	TGTGCCAGCAGCCCGGTTGGGGCCCAAGAGACCCAGTACTTC
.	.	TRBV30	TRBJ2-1	CAWSTPSGNHNEQFF	TGTGCCTGGAGTACACCGTCAGGAAATCACAATGAGCAGTTCTTC
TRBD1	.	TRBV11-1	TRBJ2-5	CASSLAPGQRGTQYF	TGTGCCAGCAGCTTAGCGCCGGGACAGAGGGGGACCCAGTACTTC
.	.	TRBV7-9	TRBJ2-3	CASSPGTDTQYF	TGTGCCAGCAGCCCAGGGACAGATACGCAGTATTTT
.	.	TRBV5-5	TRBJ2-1	CASSLWLARDEQFF	TGTGCCAGCAGCTTGTGGCTAGCACGCGATGAGCAGTTCTTC
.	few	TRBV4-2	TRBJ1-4	CASSQATYPEKLFF	TGTGCCAGCAGCCAAGCTACCTATCCAGAAAAACTGTTTTTT
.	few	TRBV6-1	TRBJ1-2	CASTRGYGYTF	TGTGCCAGCACCAGGGGCTACGGCTACACCTTC
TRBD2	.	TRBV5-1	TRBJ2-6	CASSASGGSGANVLTF	TGCGCCAGCAGCGCGAGCGGGGGCTCTGGGGCCAACGTCCTGACTTTC
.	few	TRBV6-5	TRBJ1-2	CASSRGYGYTF	TGTGCCAGCAGTCGGGGCTATGGCTACACCTTC
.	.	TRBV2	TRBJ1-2	CASSEISGIGGAYGYTF	TGTGCCAGCAGTGAAATATCGGGGATAGGGGGGGCGTATGGCTACACCTTC
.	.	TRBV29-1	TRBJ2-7	CSVGGWSSYEQYF	TGCAGCGTTGGCGGGTGGAGCTCCTACGAGCAGTACTTC
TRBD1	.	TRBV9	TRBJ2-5	CASSVAPTGGRETQYF	TGTGCCAGCAGCGTAGCCCCGACAGGGGGCAGAGAGACCCAGTACTTC
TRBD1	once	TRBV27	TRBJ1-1	CASRHYSGGINTEAFF	TGTGCCAGCAGACACTACTCAGGGGGGATCAACACTGAAGCTTTCTTT
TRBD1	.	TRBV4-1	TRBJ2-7	CASSQDMDRVYEQYF	TGCGCCAGCAGCCAAGATATGGACAGGGTCTACGAGCAGTACTTC
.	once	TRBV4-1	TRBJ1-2	CASSRIQGAGYTF	TGCGCCAGCAGCCGCATACAGGGAGCTGGCTACACCTTC
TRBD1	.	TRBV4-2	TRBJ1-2	CASSQAGQGANYGYTF	TGTGCCAGCAGCCAAGCGGGACAGGGAGCTAACTATGGCTACACCTTC
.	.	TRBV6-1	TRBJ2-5	CASSEFGGPTFETQYF	TGTGCCAGCAGTGAATTCGGGGGGCCAACTTTTGAGACCCAGTACTTC
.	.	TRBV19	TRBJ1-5	CASSISGRGNQPQHF	TGTGCCAGTAGTATCTCGGGGAGAGGGAATCAGCCCCAGCATTTT
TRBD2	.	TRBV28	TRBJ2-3	CASSPMTGGFTDTQYF	TGTGCCAGCAGTCCGATGACGGGGGGGTTCACAGATACGCAGTATTTT
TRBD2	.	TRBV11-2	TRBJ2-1	CASSFRGESVYNEQFF	TGTGCCAGCAGCTTCCGGGGGGAAAGTGTCTACAATGAGCAGTTCTTC
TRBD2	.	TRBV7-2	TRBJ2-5	CASSLAGGPETQYF	TGTGCCAGCAGCCTAGCGGGGGGGCCCGAGACCCAGTACTTC
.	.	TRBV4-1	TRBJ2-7	CASSPLGVRYEQYF	TGCGCCAGCAGCCCCCTGGGAGTACGCTACGAGCAGTACTTC
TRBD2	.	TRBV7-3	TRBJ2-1	CASSLMVAGYYNEQFF	TGTGCCAGCAGCCTTATGGTAGCGGGGTATTACAATGAGCAGTTCTTC
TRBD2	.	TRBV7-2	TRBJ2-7	CASSPRGAGGLYGQYF	TGTGCCAGCAGCCCCCGGGGAGCGGGGGGTCTCTACGGGCAGTACTTC
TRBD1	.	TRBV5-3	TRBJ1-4	CARSLAINRGTSATNEKLFF	TGTGCCAGAAGCTTGGCGATAAACAGGGGAACCTCTGCAACTAATGAAAAACTGTTTTTT
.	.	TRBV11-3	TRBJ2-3	CASSLGLSTDTQYF	TGTGCCAGCAGCCTGGGGCTGAGCACAGATACGCAGTATTTT
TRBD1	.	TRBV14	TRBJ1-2	CASSQQDRDYGYTF	TGTGCCAGCAGCCAGCAAGACAGGGACTATGGCTACACCTTC
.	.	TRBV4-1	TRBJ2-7	CASSLAESSYEQYF	TGCGCCAGCAGCCTTGCGGAGAGCTCCTACGAGCAGTACTTC
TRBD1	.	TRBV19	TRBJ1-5	CASSIDRAHRGFGQPQHF	TGTGCCAGTAGTATAGATAGGGCCCACAGGGGGTTCGGTCAGCCCCAGCATTTT
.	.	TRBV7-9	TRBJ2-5	CASSFLYPSRKTQYF	TGTGCCAGCAGCTTCCTATACCCGTCCCGAAAGACCCAGTACTTC
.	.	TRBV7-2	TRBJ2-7	CASSPRAQGRFYEQYF	TGTGCCAGCAGCCCACGGGCGCAGGGGCGGTTCTACGAGCAGTACTTC
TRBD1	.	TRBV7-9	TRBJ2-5	CASSAPDRGATQYF	TGTGCCAGCAGCGCACCAGACAGGGGAGCGACCCAGTACTTC
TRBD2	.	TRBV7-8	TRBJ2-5	CASSPAGERETQYF	TGTGCCAGCAGCCCCGCGGGGGAGCGAGAGACCCAGTACTTC
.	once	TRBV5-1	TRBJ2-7	CASSLVGPGYEQYF	TGCGCCAGCAGCTTGGTAGGGCCGGGGTACGAGCAGTACTTC
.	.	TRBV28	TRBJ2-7	CASSLKGRFQLHSYEQYF	TGTGCCAGCAGTTTAAAGGGGCGGTTTCAGCTCCACTCCTACGAGCAGTACTTC
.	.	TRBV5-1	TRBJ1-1	CASSLGTQNTEAFF	TGCGCCAGCAGCTTGGGGACTCAGAACACTGAAGCTTTCTTT
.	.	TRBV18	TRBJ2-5	CASSPRQAQETQYF	TGTGCCAGCTCACCACGTCAGGCCCAAGAGACCCAGTACTTC
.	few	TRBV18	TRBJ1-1	CASSPTRGMNTEAFF	TGTGCCAGCTCACCCACAAGGGGCATGAACACTGAAGCTTTCTTT
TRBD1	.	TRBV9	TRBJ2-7	CASSADRETYEQYF	TGTGCCAGCAGCGCGGACAGGGAAACCTACGAGCAGTACTTC
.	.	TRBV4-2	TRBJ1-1	CASSQGEDYTEAFF	TGTGCCAGCAGCCAAGGGGAGGATTACACTGAAGCTTTCTTT
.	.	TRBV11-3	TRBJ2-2	CASSPNTGELFF	TGTGCCAGCAGCCCAAACACCGGGGAGCTGTTTTTT
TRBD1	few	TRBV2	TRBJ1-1	CASSEQGNSSF	TGTGCCAGCAGCGAACAGGGGAACTCTTCCTTT
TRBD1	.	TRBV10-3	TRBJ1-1	CASSTGMNTEAFF	TGTGCCTCCTCGACAGGGATGAACACTGAAGCTTTCTTT
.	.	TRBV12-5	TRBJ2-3	CASGLVAGDTQYF	TGTGCTAGTGGTTTGGTAGCGGGCGATACGCAGTATTTT
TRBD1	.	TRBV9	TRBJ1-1	CASSAKQGMNTEAFF	TGTGCCAGCAGCGCTAAACAGGGGATGAACACTGAAGCTTTCTTT
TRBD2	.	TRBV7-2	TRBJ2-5	CASSRGGVRETQYF	TGTGCCAGCAGCCGGGGGGGAGTCCGAGAGACCCAGTACTTC